The clone carrying this T cell receptor beta chain was found once. Its antigen remains unidentified. This entry belongs to a study of STAT5B mutations in CD4+ large granular lymphocyte leukemia. The authors' processing: The detection floor for productive clonotype frequency was 2.59 x 10-5. Method: immunoSEQ multiplex PCR; TCRdb's copy keeps in-frame clones and lacks some. The V and J calls and clone size are taken from that table; D and trimming were inferred from the DNA. The sample contains tens of thousands of clones, about nine tenths of which appear only once. Notes on the study in general: 8/27 top patient clones versus 2/35 control clones were TRBV06-family. Patient CD4-sorted repertoires looked more clonal than healthy CD4+ repertoires, even without putative leukemic clones.

The V segment lost 6 bases and the J segment 2 bases; nucleotides outside the gene matches: 11. Germline CDR1 ENHRY, CDR2 SYGVKD. The CDR3 covers 16 residues. The receptor was derived from a human donor in good health. The sample taken for sequencing was CD4+ T cells from blood buffy coats. The genes are TRBV10-3 and TRBJ2-3; TRBD1 matches 7 bases. The CDR3 loop reads CAIRRTGQSTTDTQYF. The CDR3 nucleotides read TGTGCCATCAGGAGGACAGGCCAAAGCACCACAGATACGCAGTATTTT.